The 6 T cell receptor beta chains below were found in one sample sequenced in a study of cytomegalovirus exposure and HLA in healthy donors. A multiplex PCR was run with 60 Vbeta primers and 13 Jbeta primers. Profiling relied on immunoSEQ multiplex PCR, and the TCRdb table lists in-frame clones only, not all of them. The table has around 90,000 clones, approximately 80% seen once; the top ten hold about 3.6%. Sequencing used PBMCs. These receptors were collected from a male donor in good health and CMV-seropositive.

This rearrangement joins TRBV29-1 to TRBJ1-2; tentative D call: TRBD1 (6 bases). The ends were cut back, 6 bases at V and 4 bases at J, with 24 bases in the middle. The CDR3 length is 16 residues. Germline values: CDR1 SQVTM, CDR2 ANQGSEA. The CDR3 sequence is CSVAGTRSSPTYGYTF. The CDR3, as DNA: TGCAGCGTAGCCGGGACAAGGAGTTCTCCTACCTATGGCTACACCTTC.

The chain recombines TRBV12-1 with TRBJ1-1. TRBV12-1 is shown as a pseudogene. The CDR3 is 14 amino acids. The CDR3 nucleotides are TGTGCCAGCACCGTCAGACTTACCAACACTGAAGCTTTCTTT. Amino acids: CASTVRLTNTEAFF.

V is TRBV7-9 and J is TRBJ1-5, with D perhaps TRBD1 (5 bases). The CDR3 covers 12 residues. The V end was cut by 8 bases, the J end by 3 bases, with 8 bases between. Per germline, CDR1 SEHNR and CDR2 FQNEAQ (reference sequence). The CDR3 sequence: CASCRDNQPQHF. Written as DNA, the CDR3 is TGTGCCAGCTGCAGGGACAATCAGCCCCAGCATTTT.

CDR3 coding DNA: TGCGCCAGCAGCTTGGGCCCGGGACAAACCTACGAGCAGTACTTC. Translation gives CASSLGPGQTYEQYF. The chain employs TRBV5-1 and TRBJ2-7; the D gene is possibly TRBD1 (6 bases). This CDR3 comprises 15 residues. The ends were cut back, 0 bases at V and 2 bases at J, with 12 bases in the middle. Per the germline V gene, CDR1 is SGHRS and CDR2 is YFSETQ. The full variable domain, completed using reference TRBV5-1 and TRBJ2-7, is KAGVTQTPRYLIKTRGQQVTLSCSPISGHRSVSWYQQTPGQGLQFLFEYFSETQRNKGNFPGRFSGRQFSNSRSEMNVSTLELGDSALYLCASSLGPGQTYEQYFGPGTRLTVT.

The CDR3 nucleotides read TGTGCCAGCAGCCCGGCTCCAGGGTATAGCAATCAGCCCCAGCATTTT. This sequence encodes CASSPAPGYSNQPQHF. The V and J genes are TRBV7-8 and TRBJ1-5; TRBD1 might be the D (5 bases). The germline V gene encodes CDR1 SGHVS and CDR2 FQNEAQ. The CDR3 has 16 residues. V lost 5 bases and J lost 0, with 14 bases in between.

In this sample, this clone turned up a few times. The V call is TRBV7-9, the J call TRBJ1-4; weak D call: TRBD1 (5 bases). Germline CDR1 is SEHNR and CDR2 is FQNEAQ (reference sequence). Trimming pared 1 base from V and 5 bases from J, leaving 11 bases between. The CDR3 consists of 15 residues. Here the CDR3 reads CASSLGGSPNEKLFF. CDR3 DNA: TGTGCCAGCAGCTTAGGGGGCAGCCCGAATGAAAAACTGTTTTTT.